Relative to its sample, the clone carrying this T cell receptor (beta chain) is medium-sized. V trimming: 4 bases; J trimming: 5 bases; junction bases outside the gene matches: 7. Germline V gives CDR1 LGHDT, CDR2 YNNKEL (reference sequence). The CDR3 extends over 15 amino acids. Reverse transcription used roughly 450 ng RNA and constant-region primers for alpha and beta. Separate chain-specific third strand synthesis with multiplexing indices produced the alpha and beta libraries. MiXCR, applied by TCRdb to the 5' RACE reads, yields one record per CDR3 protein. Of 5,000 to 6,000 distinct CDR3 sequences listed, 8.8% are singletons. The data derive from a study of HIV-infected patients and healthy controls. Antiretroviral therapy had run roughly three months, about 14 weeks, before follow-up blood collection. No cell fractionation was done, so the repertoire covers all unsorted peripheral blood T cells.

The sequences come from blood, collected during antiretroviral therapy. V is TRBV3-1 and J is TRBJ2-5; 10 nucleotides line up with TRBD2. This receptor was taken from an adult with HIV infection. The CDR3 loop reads CASSPLAGVGETQYF. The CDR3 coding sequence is TGTGCCAGCAGCCCGCTAGCGGGAGTCGGGGAGACCCAGTACTTC.